This entry lists 31 T cell receptor beta chains sequenced from one sample in a study of blood T cell repertoires in COVID-19. TCRdb's table, derived via immunoSEQ multiplex PCR, lists solely in-frame clones and lacks some. The sample has 75,000 to 95,000 clones, approximately 79% seen once; the top ten hold around 3.9%. The specimen was peripheral blood. The receptor set was obtained from a man between 70 and 80 years old with COVID-19, enrolled during active disease.

This clone was found a few times. The chain recombines TRBV27 with TRBJ1-2; 7 bases map to TRBD1. V shed 7 bases and J 4 bases; nucleotides not matched to a gene: 3. The CDR3 covers 12 residues. Germline V gives CDR1 MNHEY, CDR2 SMNVEV (reference sequence). The CDR3 region is CASKGGGYGYTF. The CDR3 DNA is TGTGCCAGCAAAGGGGGCGGCTATGGCTACACCTTC.

The chain links TRBV9 to TRBJ1-1, with D possibly TRBD1 on 5 matching bases. Trimming took off 4 bases at V and 2 bases at J, with 12 bases between the two ends. The CDR3 length is 14 residues. Germline values: CDR1 SGDLS, CDR2 YYNGEE. The CDR3 reads CASSPTGGNTEAFF. The CDR3 DNA is TGTGCCAGCAGCCCTACCGGGGGAAACACTGAAGCTTTCTTT.

The chain couples TRBV7-2 to TRBJ2-3; D remains unclear. V lost 4 bases and J 2 bases, leaving 13 bases between the germline ends. This CDR3 has 15 residues. Germline CDR1 and CDR2: SGHTA and FQGNSA. As DNA, the CDR3 is TGTGCCAGCAGCTCTGGTGGAGTTGCCACAGATACGCAGTATTTT. Residues: CASSSGGVATDTQYF.

This sequence joins TRBV9 and TRBJ1-1, with D perhaps matching TRBD1 (5 bases). This CDR3 is 14 amino acids long. V was trimmed by 4 bases and J by 1 base, leaving 11 bases between them. Germline lookup yields CDR1 SGDLS and CDR2 YYNGEE. The CDR3 sequence: CASSPRRGNTEAFF. The CDR3 bases are TGTGCCAGCAGCCCCCGGAGGGGGAACACTGAAGCTTTCTTT.

This clone was counted only a few times. The rearrangement uses TRBV7-6 and TRBJ2-7, with 10 bases matching TRBD2. V was pared by 2 bases and J by 7 bases, with 20 bases of the junction left unmatched. From germline, CDR1 is SGHVS and CDR2 FNYEAQ. The CDR3 loop spans 19 amino acids. The CDR3 spells CASSLWVPGSSGRPGEQYF. In DNA form, the CDR3 reads TGTGCCAGCAGCTTATGGGTTCCTGGGAGTAGCGGGAGGCCGGGGGAGCAGTACTTC.

V gene TRBV6-5 combines with J gene TRBJ2-5; the match to TRBD2 covers 8 bases. Germline V lookup: CDR1 MNHEY, CDR2 SVGAGI. Trimming cost V 0 bases and J 4 bases; bases outside gene matches: 1. The CDR3 is made up of 14 amino acids. The CDR3 DNA reads TGTGCCAGCAGTTACTCGGCGGGAGGAGAGACCCAGTACTTC. This codes for CASSYSAGGETQYF.

The V call is TRBV12-3 or TRBV12-4, the J call TRBJ1-2; D not certain. The length of the CDR3 is 13 residues. V dropped 3 bases and J dropped 8 bases, with 13 bases sitting between them. The CDR3 DNA reads as TGTGCCAGCAGTTTGGGCAGACACCCAGGCTACACCTTC. Its protein product is CASSLGRHPGYTF.

The rearrangement uses TRBV29-1 and TRBJ2-1; maybe TRBD2 (6 bases). The CDR3 covers 15 residues. Germline assignment: CDR1 SQVTM and CDR2 ANQGSEA. V lost 0 bases, J lost 4 bases, and 13 bases lay in between. The DNA of the CDR3 is TGCAGCGTTGAAGATGAGGCGGGGATATACAATGAGCAGTTCTTC. This gives the protein CSVEDEAGIYNEQFF.

This sequence joins TRBV6-5 and TRBJ2-1; no clear D. The CDR3 runs to 13 residues. Trimming cost V 8 bases and J 0 bases, with 8 bases left between them. CDR1 and CDR2 from the germline V gene are MNHEY and SVGAGI. The CDR3 coding sequence is TGTGCCAGCCAAATTAGCTCCTACAATGAGCAGTTCTTC. This gives the protein CASQISSYNEQFF.

The chain employs TRBV24-1 and TRBJ1-5; TRBD1 might be the D (5 bases). Trimming took 5 bases from V and 5 from J, leaving 12 bases between them. The CDR3 runs 14 residues. Germline CDR1 and CDR2: KGHDR and SFDVKD. CDR3 sequence (DNA): TGTGCCACCAGTGGCCGGCAGGGCGATCAGCCCCAGCATTTT. Its translation is CATSGRQGDQPQHF.

J is TRBJ2-7 and V is TRBV11-1; TRBD1 matches at 7 bases. This CDR3 spans 14 amino acids. Trimming took 4 bases from V and 2 from J; bases not matched to a gene: 5. CDR1 is SGHAT and CDR2 is FQDESV in the germline V gene (reference sequence). CDR3 in DNA: TGTGCCAGCAGCTCACAGGGGCTTACCTACGAGCAGTACTTC. Its protein product is CASSSQGLTYEQYF.

V gene TRBV5-1 combines with J gene TRBJ1-1; TRBD1 might be the D (5 bases). This CDR3 region has 14 residues. Between the trimmed V and J ends, which lost 4 bases and 4 bases, there was a span of 14 bases. CDR1 is SGHRS and CDR2 is YFSETQ in the germline V gene. Written as DNA, the CDR3 is TGCGCCAGCAGCCCTCAACCCGGGGGCACTGAAGCTTTCTTT. Protein product: CASSPQPGGTEAFF.

The chain links TRBV5-1 to TRBJ1-4; 9 nucleotides match TRBD1. Trimming at V came to 4 bases and at J to 6 bases, leaving 1 base not matched to a gene. Looked up from germline, CDR1 is SGHRS and CDR2 is YFSETQ. This CDR3 is 13 amino acids long. CDR3 in amino acids: CASSRTGDEKLFF. The CDR3 region has the DNA TGCGCCAGCAGCCGGACAGGGGATGAAAAACTGTTTTTT. The full variable domain, with the rest looked up from reference TRBV5-1 and TRBJ1-4, is KAGVTQTPRYLIKTRGQQVTLSCSPISGHRSVSWYQQTPGQGLQFLFEYFSETQRNKGNFPGRFSGRQFSNSRSEMNVSTLELGDSALYLCASSRTGDEKLFFGSGTQLSVL.

This chain links TRBV4-2 with TRBJ1-1, with 8 bases that match TRBD1. There are 15 residues in the CDR3. Trimming at V came to 7 bases and at J to 0 bases, leaving 7 bases not matched to a gene. The germline CDR1 and CDR2 sequences are LGHNA and YNFKEQ. CDR3 DNA sequence: TGTGCCAGCACCCAGGGGGCCCCGATGAACACTGAAGCTTTCTTT. Residues: CASTQGAPMNTEAFF.

This rearrangement joins TRBV7-8 to TRBJ1-1; the D gene is possibly TRBD1 (5 bases). This CDR3 comprises 14 residues. The V gene lost 3 bases and the J gene lost 1 base, with 9 bases spanning the gap. Germline CDR1 and CDR2: SGHVS and FQNEAQ. The CDR3 coding sequence is TGTGCCAGCAGCTTCTTTAGGGGGAACACTGAAGCTTTCTTT. This sequence encodes CASSFFRGNTEAFF.

V usage is TRBV7-6 and J usage is TRBJ2-5, with 13 bases fitting TRBD2. The germline gives CDR1 SGHVS, CDR2 FNYEAQ. V shed 5 bases, J shed 0 bases, and the junction held 9 bases outside the gene matches. This CDR3 comprises 18 residues. CDR3 nucleotide sequence: TGTGCCAGCAGCCTAGGACTAGCGGGAGCGGCGTACCAAGAGACCCAGTACTTC. Translation gives CASSLGLAGAAYQETQYF.

The chain couples TRBV6-4 to TRBJ1-2; maybe TRBD1 (6 bases). Deletions cut 6 bases from V and 2 bases from J, with 19 bases between. This CDR3 is built from 16 residues. Per the germline V gene, CDR1 is MRHNA and CDR2 is SNTAGT. CDR3 region: CASSRGHGGPNYGYTF. The DNA for the CDR3 is TGTGCCAGCAGCCGGGGACACGGGGGGCCGAACTATGGCTACACCTTC.

This sequence joins TRBV9 and TRBJ1-2; TRBD1 is a possible D gene (6 bases). CDR1 is SGDLS, CDR2 YYNGEE, per germline. Trimming stripped 7 bases from V and 5 bases from J, with 15 bases between. The CDR3 has 13 residues. The CDR3 here is CASSGQPPYGYTF. The CDR3 region has the DNA TGTGCCAGCTCAGGACAGCCTCCTTATGGCTACACCTTC.

The CDR3 here is CASRLGGLKRSYEQYF. For the CDR3, the DNA is TGTGCAAGTCGCTTAGGGGGTTTGAAGCGGAGCTACGAGCAGTACTTC. The V gene is TRBV12-2, the J gene TRBJ2-7; the table's D call, TRBD2, was not checked against the DNA. TRBV12-2 is labeled a pseudogene. CDR3 length: 16 residues.

J is TRBJ2-3 and V is TRBV30; 11 bases match TRBD2. CDR3 size: 15 residues. Germline assignment: CDR1 GTSNPN and CDR2 SVGIG (reference sequence). Germline trimming cut 2 bases from V and 0 bases from J; bases unmatched to any gene: 1. The CDR3 protein is CAWSWTSGSTDTQYF. The CDR3 coding sequence is TGTGCCTGGAGTTGGACTAGCGGGAGCACAGATACGCAGTATTTT.

V usage is TRBV4-1 and J usage is TRBJ1-1, with 9 positions matching TRBD1. V lost 5 bases, J lost 3 bases, and 4 bases stayed unmatched. CDR3 length: 14 residues. CDR1 is MGHRA and CDR2 is YSYEKL in the germline V gene. The CDR3 sequence: CASSTRDRDTEAFF. CDR3 in DNA: TGCGCCAGCAGCACCCGGGACAGGGACACTGAAGCTTTCTTT.

The chain uses TRBV7-2 and TRBJ1-1; D may be TRBD1 (5 bases). Trimming removed 2 bases from V and 3 bases from J, with 10 bases in between. This CDR3 spans 14 amino acids. The germline CDR1 and CDR2 sequences are SGHTA and FQGNSA. The DNA for the CDR3 is TGTGCCAGCAGCTTACAGGGCGGCGACACTGAAGCTTTCTTT. Translating it yields CASSLQGGDTEAFF.

This clone was recorded many times. The rearrangement links TRBV11-3 to TRBJ2-3, with TRBD1 matching over 9 bases. The germline V gene encodes CDR1 SGHNT and CDR2 YENEEA. This CDR3 is 15 amino acids long. The V segment lost 1 base and the J segment 1 base; nucleotides outside the gene matches: 0. The CDR3 region has the DNA TGTGCCAGCAGCTTAGGGGACAGGGGCACAGATACGCAGTATTTT. Protein sequence: CASSLGDRGTDTQYF.

V and J are TRBV5-4 and TRBJ1-4, with D possibly TRBD1 on 5 matching bases. CDR1 and CDR2 (germline): SGHNT, YYREEE (reference sequence). The CDR3 contains 16 residues. V was trimmed by 4 bases and J by 3 bases, leaving 16 bases between them. The CDR3 loop is CASSVGGGRANEKLFF. As DNA, the CDR3 is TGTGCCAGCAGCGTGGGGGGGGGACGAGCTAATGAAAAACTGTTTTTT.

This clone is a singleton in its sample. The V and J genes are TRBV5-1 and TRBJ1-4; D unresolved. Germline V gives CDR1 SGHRS, CDR2 YFSETQ. V was cut by 3 bases and J by 1 base, with 13 bases left in between. The CDR3 is 16 amino acids. The CDR3 reads CASSWEPRQTNEKLFF. CDR3 in DNA: TGCGCCAGCAGCTGGGAGCCGAGACAAACTAATGAAAAACTGTTTTTT.

A single count supports this clone. This chain joins TRBV6-5 and TRBJ2-7; possible D gene TRBD1, 6 bases. V was clipped by 4 bases and J by 2 bases, with 15 bases between them. CDR3 length: 15 amino acids. Germline V gene lookup returns CDR1 MNHEY and CDR2 SVGAGI. This CDR3 is CASSSDRGIPYEQYF. The CDR3 nucleotides are TGTGCCAGCAGTTCGGACAGAGGGATACCCTACGAGCAGTACTTC.

The V gene is TRBV6-4, the J gene TRBJ1-6; 9 nucleotides align to TRBD1. With 5 bases clipped from V and 10 bases from J, the junction kept 12 bases outside the gene matches. Germline lookup yields CDR1 MRHNA and CDR2 SNTAGT. This CDR3 contains 16 residues. The CDR3: CASSRRDRDLQSPLHF. The CDR3 nucleotides read TGTGCCAGCAGTCGCCGGGACAGGGACCTTCAGTCACCCCTCCACTTT.

This clone was seen a few times. The gene calls are TRBV27 and TRBJ1-5, with D possibly matching TRBD1 (5 bases). The germline V gene has CDR1 MNHEY and CDR2 SMNVEV (reference sequence). The germline V and J ends were trimmed by 5 bases and 1 base, with 15 bases remaining between them. The CDR3 totals 16 residues. CDR3 coding DNA: TGTGCCAGCAGTCTGTCCTGGGGGGAAAGCAATCAGCCCCAGCATTTT. Protein: CASSLSWGESNQPQHF.

This clone was found many times. The chain is built from TRBV5-8 and TRBJ2-1, with 10 bases identical to TRBD2. The ends lost 2 bases at V and 8 bases at J; junction bases unmatched: 7. CDR1 is SGHTS, CDR2 YDEGEE, per germline. The CDR3 runs to 15 residues. The CDR3 reads CASSLLAGNLYEQFF. CDR3 coding DNA: TGTGCCAGCAGCTTACTAGCGGGAAATTTATATGAGCAGTTCTTC.

The chain couples TRBV24-1 to TRBJ2-3; 11 bases are a match to TRBD2. V gave up 3 bases and J gave up 6 bases; unmatched junction bases: 10. CDR3 length equals 17 residues. Germline V gene sequence: CDR1 KGHDR, CDR2 SFDVKD. The DNA for the CDR3 is TGTGCCACCAGTGATCCCCCCCGACTAGCGGGGACTGATACGCAGTATTTT. Encoded protein: CATSDPPRLAGTDTQYF.

J is TRBJ1-2 and V is TRBV7-2; 11 positions agree with TRBD1. Looked up from germline, CDR1 is SGHTA and CDR2 is FQGNSA. The ends lost 5 bases at V and 7 bases at J; junction bases unmatched: 9. The CDR3 runs to 15 residues. The CDR3 reads CASSIAGQGAGGYTF. CDR3 sequence (DNA): TGTGCCAGCAGCATCGCAGGACAGGGGGCGGGTGGCTACACCTTC.